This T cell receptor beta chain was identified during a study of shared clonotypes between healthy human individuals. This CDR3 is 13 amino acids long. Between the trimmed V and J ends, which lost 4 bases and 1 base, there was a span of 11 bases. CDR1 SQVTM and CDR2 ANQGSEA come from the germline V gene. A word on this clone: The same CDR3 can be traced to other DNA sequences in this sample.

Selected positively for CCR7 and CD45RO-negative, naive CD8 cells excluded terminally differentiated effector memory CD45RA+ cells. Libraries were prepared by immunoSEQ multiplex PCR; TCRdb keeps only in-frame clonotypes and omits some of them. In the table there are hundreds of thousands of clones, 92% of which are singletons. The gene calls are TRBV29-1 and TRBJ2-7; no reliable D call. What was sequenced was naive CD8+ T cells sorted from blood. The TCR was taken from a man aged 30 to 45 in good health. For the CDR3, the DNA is TGCAGCGTTGTCAGGACGGCGTCCTACGAGCAGTACTTC. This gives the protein CSVVRTASYEQYF.